This T cell receptor (beta chain) was captured in a study of blood T cell repertoires in COVID-19. Between the trimmed V and J ends, which lost 1 base and 4 bases, there was a span of 8 bases. Germline V lookup: CDR1 SGHAT, CDR2 FQNNGV. CDR3 length equals 14 residues. Clones were read by immunoSEQ multiplex PCR, and TCRdb kept only the in-frame ones, dropping some. The data hold 45,000 to 55,000 clones, with approximately 89% observed a single time. The chain combines TRBV11-2 with TRBJ1-3; the D gene is possibly TRBD1 (6 bases). Sequencing was performed on peripheral blood. The sequence came from an elderly woman with acute or convalescent COVID-19. The CDR3 here is CASSLGTAGNTIYF. DNA for the CDR3: TGTGCCAGCAGCTTAGGGACAGCCGGAAACACCATATATTTT.